Below, 19 T cell receptor beta chains from the same sample are listed, as sequenced in a study of regulatory T cells in long-lasting Graves disease. Time point reported: newly diagnosed GD, antithyroid drugs for less than 3 months. Scientists built the TCR library using RNA that was extracted from PBMCs. Library construction for TCR beta used iRepertoire HTBI primers and Arm-PCR of CDR3 regions. TCRdb analysed the multiplex PCR reads with MiXCR anew, one entry per CDR3 protein. The sample includes 200,000 to 250,000 distinct CDR3 sequences, roughly 19% seen only once; the top ten take about an eighth. In addition, the sample was reused for a study of T cells in Graves' hyperthyroidism and ophthalmopathy.

Here the sequenced sample was peripheral blood mononuclear cells (PBMCs), taken at new diagnosis, from a patient treated with antithyroid drugs. The receptors were gathered from a woman in her twenties or thirties with Graves disease.

This clonotype was seen at least ten times. The J gene is TRBJ2-1, the V gene TRBV11-2, with TRBD1 matching 8 bases. CDR1 is SGHAT and CDR2 is FQNNGV in the germline V gene. The ends lost 4 bases at V and 5 bases at J; junction bases unmatched: 7. The CDR3 has 15 amino acids. CDR3: CASSYDGQGHNEQFF. CDR3 nucleotides: TGTGCCAGCAGCTATGACGGACAGGGCCACAATGAGCAGTTCTTC.

In this sample, this clonotype turned up a few times. Here the CDR3 reads CASSQEVGLAGRETQYF. The CDR3 nucleotides are TGTGCCAGCAGCCAAGAAGTTGGACTAGCCGGAAGGGAGACCCAGTACTTC. The genes are TRBV4-2 and TRBJ2-5; 8 nucleotides agree with TRBD2. Germline assignment: CDR1 LGHNA and CDR2 YNFKEQ. The J segment lost 5 bases and the V segment lost 0 bases, leaving 11 bases of the junction unmatched. This CDR3 region has 17 residues.

The table lists this clonotype with many counts. The chain combines TRBV30 with TRBJ1-2; TRBD1 agrees at 8 bases. Germline CDR1 GTSNPN, CDR2 SVGIG (reference sequence). The CDR3 contains 14 residues. The J segment lost 3 bases and the V segment lost 1 base, leaving 4 bases of the junction unmatched. The CDR3 coding sequence is TGTGCCTGGAGTGACAGGGGGTTCCACTATGGCTACACCTTC. The encoded protein is CAWSDRGFHYGYTF.

Here the CDR3 reads CASSAQGFYPYEQYF. The CDR3 DNA is TGTGCCAGCAGCGCACAGGGGTTTTACCCGTACGAGCAGTACTTC. This rearrangement joins TRBV3-1 to TRBJ2-7, with 7 bases fitting TRBD1. The ends lost 5 bases at V and 4 bases at J; junction bases unmatched: 11. CDR1 LGHDT and CDR2 YNNKEL come from the germline V gene (reference sequence). This CDR3 comprises 15 residues.

This clonotype was seen repeatedly, ten times or more. The gene calls are TRBV5-1 and TRBJ2-2, with 7 bases fitting TRBD1. The CDR3 is made up of 13 amino acids. Germline V gives CDR1 SGHRS, CDR2 YFSETQ. Trimming at V came to 6 bases and at J to 3 bases, leaving 2 bases not matched to a gene. In DNA form, the CDR3 reads TGCGCCAGCACTAGGGGGCACACCGGGGAGCTGTTTTTT. Amino acids: CASTRGHTGELFF.

This clonotype appeared many times. The CDR3 is CASSLDAKWDTGELFF. The CDR3 nucleotides are TGCGCCAGCAGCTTGGATGCCAAGTGGGACACCGGGGAGCTGTTTTTT. This chain connects TRBV5-1 to TRBJ2-2; D ambiguous. The germline V and J ends were trimmed by 0 bases and 3 bases, with 12 bases remaining between them. This CDR3 comprises 16 residues. Germline V CDR1 and CDR2: SGHRS, YFSETQ.

The table lists this clonotype with many counts. J is TRBJ2-6 and V is TRBV20-1; D is unclear. The germline CDR1 and CDR2 sequences are DFQATT and SNEGSKA (reference sequence). V lost 3 bases and J lost 2, with 11 bases in between. The CDR3 runs 15 residues. This chain's CDR3 is CSARMDGAGANVLTF. The CDR3 DNA sequence: TGCAGTGCTAGGATGGATGGGGCTGGGGCCAACGTCCTGACTTTC.

This clonotype was recorded many times. The chain links TRBV3-1 to TRBJ2-3, with a weak D call TRBD1 (5 bases). The CDR3 extends over 16 amino acids. Germline-derived CDR1 and CDR2 are LGHDT and YNNKEL (reference sequence). The ends were cut back, 4 bases at V and 2 bases at J, with 16 bases in the middle. CDR3 residues: CASSRTTPGTTDTQYF. The CDR3 nucleotides are TGTGCCAGCAGCCGGACAACGCCGGGTACCACAGATACGCAGTATTTT.

The sample holds many counts of this clonotype. This chain joins TRBV5-5 and TRBJ1-5; 9 bases match TRBD1. Germline lookup yields CDR1 SGHKS and CDR2 YYEKEE (reference sequence). This CDR3 is 15 amino acids long. The trim removed 2 bases at V and 1 base at J, leaving 1 base unmatched. The CDR3 reads CASSLGQGSNQPQHF. Here the CDR3 DNA reads TGTGCCAGCAGCTTAGGACAGGGGAGCAATCAGCCCCAGCATTTT.

This clonotype was observed many times. V and J are TRBV20-1 and TRBJ2-2; the match to TRBD2 covers 16 bases. The CDR3 is made up of 16 amino acids. Germline V gene lookup returns CDR1 DFQATT and CDR2 SNEGSKA (reference sequence). Trimming took 5 bases from V and 7 from J; bases not matched to a gene: 7. In nucleotides, the CDR3 is TGCAGTGCTGGGGGACTAGCGGGGGGGCCAGGCGGGGAGCTGTTTTTT. It yields the protein CSAGGLAGGPGGELFF.

This chain joins TRBV28 and TRBJ2-3, with TRBD1 matching over 8 bases. The CDR3 covers 20 residues. Trimming took 3 bases from V and 1 from J; bases not matched to a gene: 18. In germline, CDR1 is MDHEN, CDR2 SYDVKM. The chain's CDR3 is CASSFPTRAGGPQGTDTQYF. In nucleotides, the CDR3 is TGTGCCAGCAGTTTCCCCACCCGGGCAGGGGGCCCCCAGGGCACAGATACGCAGTATTTT. The variable domain in full, completed from reference TRBV28 and TRBJ2-3, reads DVKVTQSSRYLVKRTGEKVFLECVQDMDHENMFWYRQDPGLGLRLIYFSYDVKMKEKGDIPEGYSVSREKKERFSLILESASTNQTSMYLCASSFPTRAGGPQGTDTQYFGPGTRLTVL.

The V call is TRBV12-5, the J call TRBJ2-3, with TRBD1 matching 7 bases. The V segment lost 6 bases and the J segment 0 bases; nucleotides outside the gene matches: 3. The CDR3 runs to 14 residues. Germline CDR1 is LGHNT and CDR2 is FRNRAP. The CDR3 DNA follows: TGTGCTAGTGGGCCGGGACAGAGCACAGATACGCAGTATTTT. Translated: CASGPGQSTDTQYF.

This clonotype occurred many times. The rearrangement uses TRBV7-2 and TRBJ2-1, with TRBD2 matching 10 bases. The V and J ends lost 1 base and 7 bases, in that order; junction bases with no gene match: 4. The CDR3 extends over 15 amino acids. Germline-derived CDR1 and CDR2 are SGHTA and FQGNSA. CDR3 sequence reads: CASSLEYSGRNEQFF. The CDR3 DNA sequence: TGTGCCAGCAGCTTAGAATATAGCGGGAGGAATGAGCAGTTCTTC.

This clonotype has at least ten counts. The V call is TRBV11-2, the J call TRBJ2-1; 12 bases line up with TRBD2. V was pared by 0 bases and J by 6 bases, with 6 bases of the junction left unmatched. This CDR3 has 17 residues. From germline, CDR1 is SGHAT and CDR2 FQNNGV. In DNA, the CDR3 is TGTGCCAGCAGCTTAGATTTGGCTAGCGGGGGGGGCAATGAGCAGTTCTTC. It codes for CASSLDLASGGGNEQFF.

The chain carries TRBV9 and TRBJ2-3; tentative D call: TRBD2 (7 bases). CDR1 SGDLS and CDR2 YYNGEE come from the germline V gene. The germline V and J ends were trimmed by 3 bases and 5 bases, with 16 bases remaining between them. The CDR3 has 15 amino acids. CDR3 in DNA: TGTGCCAGCAGCGCGGGGGGCGGGAGTCTAGATACGCAGTATTTT. Translated: CASSAGGGSLDTQYF.

V and J are TRBV11-2 and TRBJ2-3; D gene uncertain. The V gene's germline CDR1 is SGHAT and CDR2 FQNNGV. The CDR3 loop spans 12 amino acids. V was shortened by 3 bases and J by 7 bases, with 8 bases between the two germline ends. The CDR3 spells CASSFNQNTQYF. The CDR3 nucleotides read TGTGCCAGCAGCTTCAACCAGAATACGCAGTATTTT.

In this sample, this clonotype turned up many times. The V gene is TRBV5-1, the J gene TRBJ2-2, with D possibly TRBD1 on 6 matching bases. The CDR3 is 18 residues long. Germline lookup yields CDR1 SGHRS and CDR2 YFSETQ. Trimming removed 2 bases from V and 0 bases from J, with 17 bases in between. CDR3 bases: TGCGCCAGCAGCTTTCTCCCGACAGGCCAAACGAACACCGGGGAGCTGTTTTTT. Protein: CASSFLPTGQTNTGELFF.

In this sample, this clonotype turned up many times. The V call is TRBV7-9, the J call TRBJ2-7, with D unclear. The CDR3 spans 12 residues. V lost 5 bases, J lost 2 bases, and 7 bases lay in between. Germline CDR1 SEHNR, CDR2 FQNEAQ (reference sequence). The DNA of the CDR3 is TGTGCCAGCAGCCCGGCCCCCTACGAGCAGTACTTC. Amino acid sequence: CASSPAPYEQYF.

A few counts support this clonotype. The chain couples TRBV19 to TRBJ2-3; 7 nucleotides align to TRBD1. The germline V gene encodes CDR1 LNHDA and CDR2 SQIVND (reference sequence). V lost 6 bases, J lost 2 bases, and 8 bases stayed unmatched. This CDR3 is 15 amino acids long. CDR3 amino acids: CASRKGQHLTDTQYF. CDR3 nucleotides: TGTGCCAGTAGGAAGGGACAGCACCTCACAGATACGCAGTATTTT.